This T cell receptor (beta chain) appears in the sequencing data of a study of cytomegalovirus exposure and HLA in healthy donors. Study outcomes and limitations: Based on reports, TCR beta sequences accurately predicted HLA-A and HLA-B alleles for most subjects.

Comments on this clone: Its cognate antigen is unknown.

It was with 60 Vbeta and 13 Jbeta primers that the PCR ran. The data were produced by immunoSEQ multiplex PCR, yet TCRdb's version contains in-frame clones alone and is incomplete. Of about 180,000 clones in the sample, approximately 84% were seen once. Trimming removed 5 bases at V and 6 bases at J, with 28 bases between. Germline CDR1 SEHNR, CDR2 FQNEAQ (reference sequence). The CDR3 consists of 18 residues. The source material was PBMCs. The TCR comes from a girl aged 10 to 17 in good health and CMV-seropositive. This rearrangement joins TRBV7-9 to TRBJ1-2; tentatively, D is TRBD1 (5 bases). CDR3: CASSQAPWGGARAHGYTF. The CDR3 region has the DNA TGTGCCAGCAGCCAAGCCCCTTGGGGCGGGGCACGGGCCCATGGCTACACCTTC.